This record covers a single T cell receptor beta chain. The antigen is not known. The sample originates from a study of T cell responses to AZD1222 COVID-19 vaccine. The data were produced by immunoSEQ multiplex PCR, yet TCRdb's version contains in-frame clones alone and is incomplete. Among some 130,000 clones, 80% to 95% were seen once, and the ten largest hold approximately 6.8%. Findings of the study overall: Samples come after the peak T cell response, not at day 14. Spike as a whole was targeted by vaccine-associated CD4 TCRs, dominant at 160-218 and 743-854. Of the AZD1222 recipients, only 5 to 7 were seropositive at baseline.

Trimming removed 4 bases from V and 6 bases from J, with 14 bases in between. Germline V gene data show CDR1 as SGHRS and CDR2 as YFSETQ. The length of the CDR3 is 14 residues. Pooling of second doses given at about 4 or about 12 weeks was done. Material: peripheral blood, obtained 28 days after the second AZD1222 dose. The sequence derives from an adult who received the AZD1222 COVID-19 vaccine. The gene calls are TRBV5-1 and TRBJ1-5, with D uncertain. The CDR3 spells CASSPSDPGQPQHF. The CDR3 DNA follows: TGCGCCAGCAGCCCGAGCGATCCGGGTCAGCCCCAGCATTTT.